A selection of T cell receptor beta chains follows, all from one sample in a study of cytomegalovirus exposure and HLA in healthy donors. Data came from immunoSEQ multiplex PCR; TCRdb stores just in-frame clones and leaves some out. The table records 110,000 or so clones, approximately 94% of them present only once. The sample was PBMCs. These receptors were taken from a woman younger than 30 in good health and CMV-seronegative. CDR3s include the opening cysteine and the closing phenylalanine or tryptophan. A D gene is named only where the DNA matches it firmly. Not every row has a clone size; where given, it reads once, few, many or a size class.

CDR3aa,CDR3nt,j_gene,len,abundance,d_gene,v_gene
CAISQQAYEQFF,TGTGCCATCAGTCAACAGGCCTATGAGCAGTTCTTC,TRBJ2-1,12,NA,NA,TRBV10-3
CASSKEGGARTEAFF,TGTGCCAGCAGCAAAGAAGGGGGCGCGAGGACTGAAGCTTTCTTT,TRBJ1-1,15,NA,TRBD1,TRBV6-6
CASSVSETSGGNTDTQYF,TGTGCCAGCAGCGTATCCGAGACTAGCGGCGGCAACACAGATACGCAGTATTTT,TRBJ2-3,18,NA,TRBD2,TRBV9
CASSQKGVSGTDTQYF,TGCGCCAGCAGTCAAAAAGGGGTGAGCGGCACAGATACGCAGTATTTT,TRBJ2-3,16,NA,NA,TRBV23-1
CASSLRGAMNTEAFF,TGTGCCAGCAGCTTGCGGGGGGCTATGAACACTGAAGCTTTCTTT,TRBJ1-1,15,NA,NA,TRBV9
CASSLEGGTATEAFF,TGTGCCAGCAGCTTAGAAGGAGGGACCGCCACTGAAGCTTTCTTT,TRBJ1-1,15,NA,NA,TRBV7-2
CASSGGLSSNSPLHF,TGTGCCAGCAGCGGCGGACTGTCTAGTAATTCACCCCTCCACTTT,TRBJ1-6,15,NA,NA,TRBV9
CASSIGYGTPASTDTQYF,TGTGCCAGTAGTATAGGATACGGGACTCCTGCTAGCACAGATACGCAGTATTTT,TRBJ2-3,18,NA,NA,TRBV19
CASSLGLGVGTEAFF,TGTGCCAGCAGTTTAGGGCTCGGGGTGGGCACTGAAGCTTTCTTT,TRBJ1-1,15,NA,NA,TRBV28
CASRHIEGFNEQFF,TGTGCCAGCAGACACATCGAGGGTTTTAATGAGCAGTTCTTC,TRBJ2-1,14,NA,NA,TRBV6-5
CASSLGGGPYEQYF,TGTGCCAGCAGTTTAGGCGGGGGCCCCTACGAGCAGTACTTC,TRBJ2-7,14,once,NA,TRBV28
CASSFSDRGAGQPQHF,TGTGCCAGCAGCTTCTCGGACAGGGGGGCAGGTCAGCCCCAGCATTTT,TRBJ1-5,16,NA,TRBD1,TRBV7-2
CASSLAGAWGQPQHF,TGTGCCAGCAGCTTAGCAGGGGCATGGGGTCAGCCCCAGCATTTT,TRBJ1-5,15,NA,NA,TRBV7-2
CASSLLQGHQPQHF,TGTGCCAGCAGTTTACTACAGGGGCATCAGCCCCAGCATTTT,TRBJ1-5,14,NA,TRBD1,TRBV28
CASSMGAGGQFF,TGTGCCAGTAGTATGGGGGCGGGGGGGCAGTTCTTC,TRBJ2-1,12,once,TRBD2,TRBV19
CASSQLGGSGNTIYF,TGTGCCAGCAGTCAATTGGGGGGGTCTGGAAACACCATATATTTT,TRBJ1-3,15,NA,NA,TRBV27
CASSQVAGPNQPQHF,TGTGCCAGCAGCCAAGTTGCAGGGCCGAATCAGCCCCAGCATTTT,TRBJ1-5,15,NA,NA,TRBV4-2
CASSLASGAGGSDTQYF,TGCGCCAGCAGCTTGGCGTCAGGAGCGGGGGGATCAGATACGCAGTATTTT,TRBJ2-3,17,NA,TRBD2,TRBV5-1
CASSFGGGAESTDTQYF,TGTGCCAGCAGCTTTGGCGGGGGGGCAGAGTCTACAGATACGCAGTATTTT,TRBJ2-3,17,NA,TRBD2,TRBV7-6
CASSLAGGPGEQFF,TGTGCCAGCAGCTTAGCGGGGGGGCCCGGTGAGCAGTTCTTC,TRBJ2-1,14,NA,TRBD2,TRBV28
CASSIRAAGGLRGYTF,TGTGCCAGTAGTATTCGAGCGGCAGGGGGCTTGAGGGGCTACACCTTC,TRBJ1-2,16,NA,TRBD1,TRBV19
CASSETGTAVGEAFF,TGTGCCAGCAGCGAAACCGGGACAGCGGTCGGAGAAGCTTTCTTT,TRBJ1-1,15,NA,TRBD1,TRBV5-6